These 24 T cell receptor beta chains came from one sample sequenced in a study of blood T cell repertoires in COVID-19. Here immunoSEQ multiplex PCR was the method, and the copy in TCRdb shows in-frame clones only, minus some. The sample lists 100,000 to 150,000 clones, around four fifths seen once, with less than 6.5% in the top ten. Sequenced sample: peripheral blood. The receptors shown here come from a man in his 60s with acute or convalescent COVID-19.

The chain uses TRBV5-6 and TRBJ1-2, with TRBD1 identical over 7 bases. V lost 2 bases, J lost 1 base, and 5 bases stayed unmatched. Germline V lookup: CDR1 SGHDT, CDR2 YYEEEE. The CDR3 length is 15 residues. In DNA form, the CDR3 reads TGTGCCAGCAGCTTTGGGGACAGTAGTAACTATGGCTACACCTTC. It translates to CASSFGDSSNYGYTF.

This clone was recorded once. V gene TRBV5-1 combines with J gene TRBJ1-1; D remains unclear. The CDR3 spans 14 residues. From germline, CDR1 is SGHRS and CDR2 YFSETQ. The V end was cut by 2 bases, the J end by 6 bases, with 14 bases between. This chain's CDR3 is CASSFNGPRAEAFF. The CDR3 DNA reads TGCGCCAGCAGCTTTAACGGCCCTCGGGCTGAAGCTTTCTTT.

This clone was seen just once. The chain recombines TRBV7-8 with TRBJ2-2, with 7 bases aligning to TRBD2. From germline, CDR1 is SGHVS and CDR2 FQNEAQ. V dropped 1 base and J dropped 1; count of bases not matched to a gene: 6. There are 17 residues in the CDR3. CDR3 sequence (DNA): TGTGCCAGCAGCTTAGAAGCGCTAGCGGTGAACACCGGGGAGCTGTTTTTT. Residues: CASSLEALAVNTGELFF.

The CDR3 region has the DNA TGTGCCAGTAGTACCCCGACAGGGCCTTATAGCAATCAGCCCCAGCATTTT. Its translation is CASSTPTGPYSNQPQHF. The chain joins TRBV19 to TRBJ1-5; 7 bases agree with TRBD1. The junction had 9 bases not matched to a gene; V was cut back by 4 bases and J by 0 bases. This CDR3 has 17 residues. The germline gives CDR1 LNHDA, CDR2 SQIVND (reference sequence). Based on the CDR3 plus reference TRBV19 and TRBJ1-5, the full variable domain is DGGITQSPKYLFRKEGQNVTLSCEQNLNHDAMYWYRQDPGQGLRLIYYSQIVNDFQKGDIAEGYSVSREKKESFPLTVTSAQKNPTAFYLCASSTPTGPYSNQPQHFGDGTRLSIL.

This chain joins TRBV19 and TRBJ1-5; 7 bases map to TRBD1. The CDR3 is 18 residues long. Germline lookup yields CDR1 LNHDA and CDR2 SQIVND (reference sequence). V lost 0 bases to trimming and J lost 0 bases; unmatched junction nucleotides: 8. CDR3 in DNA: TGTGCCAGTAGTATAGATCTGGGACAGCGACTTAGCAATCAGCCCCAGCATTTT. Its translation is CASSIDLGQRLSNQPQHF.

The chain couples TRBV5-1 to TRBJ1-6, with 9 bases fitting TRBD1. Germline CDR1 reads SGHRS; CDR2 reads YFSETQ. The CDR3 loop spans 15 amino acids. J gave up 12 bases and V 1 base, and 8 bases lay outside the gene matches. CDR3 nucleotide sequence: TGCGCCAGCAGCTTGTCAACGACAGGGGGTCAACCCCTCCACTTT. Translation gives CASSLSTTGGQPLHF. The whole variable domain, remainder taken from reference TRBV5-1 and TRBJ1-6, is KAGVTQTPRYLIKTRGQQVTLSCSPISGHRSVSWYQQTPGQGLQFLFEYFSETQRNKGNFPGRFSGRQFSNSRSEMNVSTLELGDSALYLCASSLSTTGGQPLHFGNGTRLTVT.

There are a few counts of this clone. The V and J genes are TRBV30 and TRBJ2-2; TRBD1 might be the D (6 bases). In germline, CDR1 is GTSNPN, CDR2 SVGIG (reference sequence). With 2 bases removed from V and 0 bases from J, the gap between germline ends came to 10 bases. This CDR3 is built from 15 residues. CDR3 loop: CAWSRDRTNTGELFF. The CDR3 DNA sequence: TGTGCCTGGAGTCGAGACAGGACGAACACCGGGGAGCTGTTTTTT.

The CDR3 loop is CATSDVYEQYF. The CDR3 nucleotides read TGTGCCACCAGTGACGTCTACGAGCAGTACTTC. This chain uses TRBV24-1 with TRBJ2-7, with D unclear. Trimming left V 4 bases short and J 3 bases short, with 3 bases between. This CDR3 region has 11 residues. Germline V gives CDR1 KGHDR, CDR2 SFDVKD.

V usage is TRBV29-1 and J usage is TRBJ1-2; 7 positions agree with TRBD1. This CDR3 spans 16 amino acids. Germline CDR1 SQVTM, CDR2 ANQGSEA. V lost 5 bases, J lost 2 bases, and 14 bases stayed unmatched. The CDR3 DNA reads TGCAGCGTTCCCTCCGAAACAGGGGTAATCAACTATGGCTACACCTTC. Protein sequence: CSVPSETGVINYGYTF.

The V call is TRBV7-3, the J call TRBJ2-1; tentative D call: TRBD2 (6 bases). Germline V gene sequence: CDR1 SGHTA, CDR2 FQGTGA. The CDR3 spans 14 residues. V was trimmed by 5 bases and J by 5 bases, leaving 13 bases between them. CDR3 DNA sequence: TGTGCCAGCAGCGCGGGGCAGCCTCACAATGAGCAGTTCTTC. Translated, it gives CASSAGQPHNEQFF.

The chain joins TRBV27 to TRBJ1-4, with D possibly matching TRBD1 (5 bases). Trimming left V 6 bases short and J 8 bases short, with 19 bases between. The CDR3 is made up of 15 amino acids. CDR1 and CDR2 from the germline V gene are MNHEY and SMNVEV (reference sequence). The CDR3 spells CASRGSSAGTEKLFF. CDR3 nucleotides: TGTGCCAGCAGGGGCTCGTCCGCGGGGACGGAAAAACTGTTTTTT.

The V and J genes are TRBV6-5 and TRBJ1-6, with D possibly TRBD1 on 6 matching bases. The CDR3 sequence is 15 residues long. Germline V gene data show CDR1 as MNHEY and CDR2 as SVGAGI. Trimming left V 6 bases short and J 10 bases short, with 19 bases between. In DNA, the CDR3 is TGTGCCAGCAGGGAGCGGGACAAGGGTTTCTCACCCCTCCACTTT. It translates to CASRERDKGFSPLHF.

The J gene is TRBJ1-1, the V gene TRBV18; possible D gene TRBD1, 6 bases. Trimming removed 0 bases at V and 1 base at J, with 9 bases between. CDR3 size: 15 residues. Germline loops: CDR1 KGHSH, CDR2 LQKENI. The CDR3 loop reads CASSPPDSPNTEAFF. In DNA, the CDR3 is TGTGCCAGCTCACCACCGGACAGTCCGAACACTGAAGCTTTCTTT.

The chain has TRBV7-9 and TRBJ1-4, with a weak D call TRBD1 (6 bases). The CDR3 extends over 15 amino acids. V lost 2 bases, J lost 6 bases, and 13 bases lay in between. CDR1 is SEHNR, CDR2 FQNEAQ, per germline (reference sequence). CDR3 nucleotide sequence: TGTGCCAGCAGCTTAAGCGGGGCAGGGGATGAAAAACTGTTTTTT. Protein: CASSLSGAGDEKLFF.

This clone was observed a few times. V is TRBV3-1 (or the pseudogene TRBV3-2) and J is TRBJ1-6; possibly TRBD1 for D (6 bases). With 4 bases removed from V and 7 bases from J, the gap between germline ends came to 14 bases. From germline, CDR1 is LGHDT and CDR2 YNNKEL (reference sequence). The CDR3 spans 15 residues. The CDR3 loop reads CASSPLWGPNSPLHF. CDR3 DNA: TGTGCCAGCAGCCCACTTTGGGGGCCGAATTCACCCCTCCACTTT.

The gene calls are TRBV5-1 and TRBJ1-4; the D gene is possibly TRBD1 (6 bases). The CDR3 has 14 amino acids. Germline CDR1 and CDR2: SGHRS and YFSETQ. Trimming took 3 bases from V and 8 from J, leaving 14 bases between them. DNA for the CDR3: TGCGCCAGCAGCTCACAGGGCTTGCGGGAAAAACTGTTTTTT. Its protein product is CASSSQGLREKLFF.

Details on this clone: The sample holds other DNA sequences that translate to the same CDR3. V is TRBV29-1 and J is TRBJ1-5, with TRBD1 identical over 9 bases. This CDR3 region has 13 residues. CDR1 SQVTM and CDR2 ANQGSEA come from the germline V gene. Trimming took 2 bases from V and 6 from J; bases not matched to a gene: 2. CDR3 in amino acids: CSVEQGQGQPQHF. The CDR3 region has the DNA TGCAGCGTTGAACAGGGACAGGGTCAGCCCCAGCATTTT.

The rearrangement uses TRBV28 and TRBJ2-7; maybe TRBD1 (5 bases). Trimming removed 2 bases at V and 3 bases at J, with 11 bases between. Germline lookup yields CDR1 MDHEN and CDR2 SYDVKM. CDR3 length: 14 amino acids. CDR3 loop: CASSLTGRVYEQYF. CDR3 coding DNA: TGTGCCAGCAGTTTAACAGGTCGGGTCTACGAGCAGTACTTC. Drawing the rest from reference TRBV28 and TRBJ2-7, the complete variable domain is DVKVTQSSRYLVKRTGEKVFLECVQDMDHENMFWYRQDPGLGLRLIYFSYDVKMKEKGDIPEGYSVSREKKERFSLILESASTNQTSMYLCASSLTGRVYEQYFGPGTRLTVT.

The V call is TRBV5-8, the J call TRBJ2-5, with 9 positions matching TRBD1. V shed 8 bases and J 4 bases; nucleotides not matched to a gene: 15. The germline V gene encodes CDR1 SGHTS and CDR2 YDEGEE. CDR3 length: 16 residues. This CDR3 is CASSGPGQGGRETQYF. The CDR3, as DNA: TGTGCCAGTAGTGGACCGGGACAGGGAGGTAGAGAGACCCAGTACTTC.

The chain links TRBV9 to TRBJ2-1; 9 nucleotides align to TRBD1. J was trimmed by 5 bases and V by 5 bases; bases with no gene match: 11. The CDR3 loop spans 16 amino acids. CDR1 is SGDLS, CDR2 YYNGEE, per germline. Here the CDR3 DNA reads TGTGCCAGCAGGCCGTCCGGGACAGGGCTCAACAATGAGCAGTTCTTC. Its protein product is CASRPSGTGLNNEQFF.

The chain employs TRBV21-1 and TRBJ1-4; the table names TRBD1, a call not compared with the DNA. TRBV21-1 is a known pseudogene. This CDR3 contains 16 residues. The CDR3 DNA sequence: TGTGCCAGCAAAGATCGGCAGGGGACAGGGAATGAAAAACTGTTTTTT. It is translated as CASKDRQGTGNEKLFF.

CDR3 DNA: TGTGCCACCAGTGACTTCGACACTAGCACAGATACGCAGTATTTT. This codes for CATSDFDTSTDTQYF. The gene calls are TRBV24-1 and TRBJ2-3; D not resolved. This CDR3 has 15 residues. V was clipped by 4 bases and J by 0 bases, with 10 bases between them. Germline CDR1 reads KGHDR; CDR2 reads SFDVKD.

The chain joins TRBV5-4 to TRBJ2-5, with a possible D match to TRBD1 (5 bases). With 2 bases removed from V and 2 bases from J, the gap between germline ends came to 10 bases. The germline V gene encodes CDR1 SGHNT and CDR2 YYREEE (reference sequence). The CDR3 length is 14 residues. CDR3 nucleotide sequence: TGTGCCAGCAGCTTTAAGGGGCCGCAAGAGACCCAGTACTTC. Protein: CASSFKGPQETQYF. Using reference TRBV5-4 and TRBJ2-5 for the parts outside the CDR3, the full variable domain is ETGVTQSPTHLIKTRGQQVTLRCSSQSGHNTVSWYQQALGQGPQFIFQYYREEENGRGNFPPRFSGLQFPNYSSELNVNALELDDSALYLCASSFKGPQETQYFGPGTRLLVL.

This clone was found many times. V is TRBV5-1 and J is TRBJ2-1; D possibly corresponds to TRBD1 (6 bases). The CDR3 has 15 amino acids. Deletions cut 8 bases from V and 3 bases from J, with 18 bases between. Germline V gene lookup returns CDR1 SGHRS and CDR2 YFSETQ. This chain's CDR3 is CASTPGQNRYNEQFF. DNA for the CDR3: TGCGCCAGTACCCCGGGACAAAATCGCTACAATGAGCAGTTCTTC.